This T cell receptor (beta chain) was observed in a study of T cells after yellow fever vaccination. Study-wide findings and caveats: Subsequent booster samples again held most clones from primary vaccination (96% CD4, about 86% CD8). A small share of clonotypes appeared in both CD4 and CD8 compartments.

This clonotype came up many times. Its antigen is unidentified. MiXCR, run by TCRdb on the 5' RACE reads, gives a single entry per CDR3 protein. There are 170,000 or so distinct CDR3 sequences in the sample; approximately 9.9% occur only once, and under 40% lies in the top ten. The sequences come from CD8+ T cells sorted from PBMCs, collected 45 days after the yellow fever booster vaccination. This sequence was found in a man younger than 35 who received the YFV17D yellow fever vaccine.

The CDR3 reads CASSSSGELFF. In nucleotides, the CDR3 is TGTGCCAGCAGTAGTAGCGGGGAGCTGTTTTTT. J is TRBJ2-2 and V is TRBV6-2 or TRBV6-3; D is undetermined. Germline V gene lookup returns CDR1 MNHEY and CDR2 SVGEGT. The CDR3 runs 11 residues. Deletions cut 5 bases from V and 7 bases from J, with 5 bases between.